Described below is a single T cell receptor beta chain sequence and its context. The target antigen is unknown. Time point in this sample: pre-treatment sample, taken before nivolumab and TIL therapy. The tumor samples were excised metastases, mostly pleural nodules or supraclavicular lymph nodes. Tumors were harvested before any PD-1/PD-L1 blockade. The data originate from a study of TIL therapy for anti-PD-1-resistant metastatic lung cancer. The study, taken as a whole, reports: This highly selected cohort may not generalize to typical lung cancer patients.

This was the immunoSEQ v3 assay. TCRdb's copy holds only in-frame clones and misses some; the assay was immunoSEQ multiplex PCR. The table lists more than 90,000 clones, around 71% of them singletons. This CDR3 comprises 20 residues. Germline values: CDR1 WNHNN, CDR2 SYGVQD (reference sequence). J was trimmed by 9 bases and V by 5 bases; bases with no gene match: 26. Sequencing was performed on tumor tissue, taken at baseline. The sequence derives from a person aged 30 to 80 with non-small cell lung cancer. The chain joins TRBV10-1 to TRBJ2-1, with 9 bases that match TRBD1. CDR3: CASSPAPGQGSESGDGEQFF. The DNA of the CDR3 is TGCGCCAGCAGTCCTGCTCCGGGACAGGGTAGCGAGAGTGGGGATGGTGAGCAGTTCTTC.